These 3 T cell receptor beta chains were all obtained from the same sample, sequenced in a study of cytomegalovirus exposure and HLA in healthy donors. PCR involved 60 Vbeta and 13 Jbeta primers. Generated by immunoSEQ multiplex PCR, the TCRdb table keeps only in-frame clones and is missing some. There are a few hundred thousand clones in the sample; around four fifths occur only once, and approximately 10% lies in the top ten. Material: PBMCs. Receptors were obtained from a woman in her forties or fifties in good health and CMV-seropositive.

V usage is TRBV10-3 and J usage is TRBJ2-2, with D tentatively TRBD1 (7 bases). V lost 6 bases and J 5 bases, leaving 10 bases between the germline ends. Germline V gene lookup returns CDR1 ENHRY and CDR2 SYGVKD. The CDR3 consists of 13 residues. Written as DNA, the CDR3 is TGTGCCATCAGCTCAGGGGGGACCGGGGAGCTGTTTTTT. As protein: CAISSGGTGELFF.

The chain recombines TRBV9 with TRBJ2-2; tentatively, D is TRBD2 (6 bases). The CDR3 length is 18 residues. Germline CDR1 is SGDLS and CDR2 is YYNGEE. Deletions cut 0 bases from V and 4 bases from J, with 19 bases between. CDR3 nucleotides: TGTGCCAGCAGCGTAGCTACCCCTGTCGGGAGAACCACCGGGGAGCTGTTTTTT. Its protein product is CASSVATPVGRTTGELFF. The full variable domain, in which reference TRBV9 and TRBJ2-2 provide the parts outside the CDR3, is DSGVTQTPKHLITATGQRVTLRCSPRSGDLSVYWYQQSLDQGLQFLIQYYNGEERAKGNILERFSAQQFPDLHSELNLSSLELGDSALYFCASSVATPVGRTTGELFFGEGSRLTVL.

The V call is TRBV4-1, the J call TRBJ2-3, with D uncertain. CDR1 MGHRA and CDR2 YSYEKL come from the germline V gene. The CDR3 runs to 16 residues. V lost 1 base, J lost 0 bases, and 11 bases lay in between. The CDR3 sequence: CASSQVVALSTDTQYF. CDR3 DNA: TGCGCCAGCAGCCAAGTTGTGGCCCTTAGCACAGATACGCAGTATTTT.